This T cell receptor beta chain was observed in a study of cytotoxic CD8 clonotypes in ibrutinib-treated CLL. Looking at the study overall: After a median roughly twelve months on treatment (6 to 36), response samples were drawn. General study results and limits: There were few public clonotypes, and on treatment they contracted or stayed stable.

The assay was immunoSEQ multiplex PCR, and TCRdb's table has in-frame clones only and misses some. The profile shows more than 12,000 clones, roughly 70% of them singletons. Turning to this clone: No antigen is known for it.

The germline V and J ends were trimmed by 1 base and 2 bases, with 20 bases remaining between them. The CDR3 length is 18 residues. CDR1 and CDR2 (germline): SGHDN, FVKESK. The source material was PBMCs, sampled before ibrutinib treatment. This chain links TRBV14 with TRBJ1-1, with D perhaps matching TRBD1 (5 bases). The TCR originated in a human donor with chronic lymphocytic leukemia. The CDR3 sequence: CASSQVEPQGFVNTEAFF. Here the CDR3 DNA reads TGTGCCAGCAGCCAAGTTGAGCCCCAGGGATTCGTCAACACTGAAGCTTTCTTT.